This T cell receptor (beta chain) was sequenced during a study of shared clonotypes between healthy human individuals. Study-wide context: Three plates each covered CD4 naive and memory; CD8 naive two, CD8 memory one.

Researchers partitioned CD4+ cells into CD45RA+ naive and CD45RA-negative memory subsets. The germline gives CDR1 SGHRS, CDR2 YFSETQ. The V end lost 0 bases, the J end lost 0 bases, and 6 bases lay between the germline ends. The CDR3 sequence is 14 residues long. Profiling relied on immunoSEQ multiplex PCR, and the TCRdb table lists in-frame clones only, not all of them. In the table there are 2 million to 2.5 million clones, 85% to 95% of which are singletons. A remark on this clone: A much larger clone lies a single base off, so this may be a read error. Other DNA sequences in this sample translate to the same CDR3.

The clonotype was recovered from a man between 18 and 29 years old in good health. Some clones in this sample may be carry-over from other donors' samples. The sample was naive CD4+ T cells from PBMCs. Documented subset: CD45RA+ positively selected. This chain links TRBV5-1 with TRBJ1-1; D gene unclear. The CDR3 sequence: CASSLGHMNTEAFF. Here the CDR3 DNA reads TGCGCCAGCAGCTTGGGACACATGAACACTGAAGCTTTCTTT.